This is a list of T cell receptor beta chains from one sample in a study of neurological immune-mediated disorders. TCRdb redid the calling of the 5' RACE reads with MiXCR, one entry per CDR3 protein. This table has tens of thousands of distinct CDR3 sequences, around 5.2% appearing once. Sequences were obtained from PBMCs. The receptors stem from a man younger than 35 with multiple sclerosis. The CDR3 runs from the conserved cysteine through the conserved F or W. The D gene is left open where the match is weak. Rows may omit the clone size; those that give it use once, few, many or a size class.

d_gene: TRBD2
j_gene: TRBJ2-5
abundance: many
v_gene: TRBV7-2
CDR3nt: TGTGCCAGCAGCCGGAGCGGGAGGGGCGAGACCCAGTACTTC
CDR3aa: CASSRSGRGETQYF

d_gene: TRBD1
j_gene: TRBJ1-6
abundance: many
v_gene: TRBV12-3/TRBV12-4
CDR3nt: TGTGCCAGCAGTTTGCGTGGGACAGAGAATTCACCCCTCCACTTT
CDR3aa: CASSLRGTENSPLHF

d_gene: .
j_gene: TRBJ1-6
abundance: many
v_gene: TRBV5-1
CDR3nt: TGCGCCAGCCGGACCGAGGGTGATTCACCCCTCCACTTT
CDR3aa: CASRTEGDSPLHF

d_gene: .
j_gene: TRBJ2-7
abundance: many
v_gene: TRBV20-1
CDR3nt: TGCAGTGCTAGAGTGGGTTGGGGCTACGAGCAGTACTTC
CDR3aa: CSARVGWGYEQYF

d_gene: .
j_gene: TRBJ1-1
abundance: many
v_gene: TRBV6-6
CDR3nt: TGTGCCAGCACGATGACGGTGAACACTGAAGCTTTCTTT
CDR3aa: CASTMTVNTEAFF

d_gene: .
j_gene: TRBJ2-4
abundance: many
v_gene: TRBV20-1
CDR3nt: TGCAGTGCTCCCGGGCCCGGGGTAAACATTCAGTACTTC
CDR3aa: CSAPGPGVNIQYF

d_gene: TRBD1
j_gene: TRBJ2-7
abundance: many
v_gene: TRBV11-2
CDR3nt: TGTGCCAGCAGCTTAGCAGGGGGGCAGTACTTC
CDR3aa: CASSLAGGQYF

d_gene: TRBD1
j_gene: TRBJ2-7
abundance: many
v_gene: TRBV12-3/TRBV12-4
CDR3nt: TGTGCCAGCAGTTTCCGGGACAGGGCCTACGAGCAGTACTTC
CDR3aa: CASSFRDRAYEQYF

d_gene: .
j_gene: TRBJ2-7
abundance: many
v_gene: TRBV7-8
CDR3nt: TGTGCCAGCAGCTTAGGACTGGGGGTCCCCTACGAGCAGTACTTC
CDR3aa: CASSLGLGVPYEQYF

d_gene: .
j_gene: TRBJ1-4
abundance: many
v_gene: TRBV5-6
CDR3nt: TGTGCCAGCAGCTTCTGGGATAATGAAAAACTGTTTTTT
CDR3aa: CASSFWDNEKLFF

d_gene: TRBD1
j_gene: TRBJ1-4
abundance: many
v_gene: TRBV2
CDR3nt: TGTGCCAGCAGCCCGAGGGGGCAGTCAACTAATGAAAAACTGTTTTTT
CDR3aa: CASSPRGQSTNEKLFF

d_gene: .
j_gene: TRBJ2-3
abundance: .
v_gene: TRBV28
CDR3nt: TGTGCCAGCGCTTGGTCGGATACGCAGTATTTT
CDR3aa: CASAWSDTQYF

d_gene: .
j_gene: TRBJ2-1
abundance: few
v_gene: TRBV4-3
CDR3nt: TGCGCCAGCAGCCAATTAACGGGAGACCCCCTGTTCTTC
CDR3aa: CASSQLTGDPLFF

d_gene: .
j_gene: TRBJ2-3
abundance: many
v_gene: TRBV7-6
CDR3nt: TGTGCCAGCAGCTTAAAAACAGGGAAATTAGATACGCAGTATTTT
CDR3aa: CASSLKTGKLDTQYF

d_gene: TRBD1
j_gene: TRBJ1-1
abundance: many
v_gene: TRBV20-1
CDR3nt: TGCAGTCCCCGAGGACAGGGCTGGATGAACACTGAAGCTTTCTTT
CDR3aa: CSPRGQGWMNTEAFF

d_gene: .
j_gene: TRBJ1-2
abundance: .
v_gene: TRBV29-1
CDR3nt: TGCAGCGCTGGGGGGGAAAGGGGTGGTGGCTACACCTTC
CDR3aa: CSAGGERGGGYTF

d_gene: .
j_gene: TRBJ2-7
abundance: .
v_gene: TRBV20-1
CDR3nt: TGCAGTGCTAGAGGAGGCCCAAGAGAGCAGTACTTC
CDR3aa: CSARGGPREQYF

d_gene: TRBD2
j_gene: TRBJ2-1
abundance: many
v_gene: TRBV7-8
CDR3nt: TGTGCCAGCAGCTTAGCCGGGTGGACTAGCGGGAGGGTCTATGAGCAGTTCTTC
CDR3aa: CASSLAGWTSGRVYEQFF

d_gene: .
j_gene: TRBJ2-2
abundance: many
v_gene: TRBV5-1
CDR3nt: TGCGCCAGCAGCTTCCGGCGTTTGTTGACCCCAGGAGGGGAGCTGTTTTTT
CDR3aa: CASSFRRLLTPGGELFF

d_gene: .
j_gene: TRBJ2-1
abundance: many
v_gene: TRBV9
CDR3nt: TGTGCCAGCACCAAAACCCAGACTAATGAGCAGTTCTTC
CDR3aa: CASTKTQTNEQFF

d_gene: TRBD1
j_gene: TRBJ1-1
abundance: .
v_gene: TRBV7-8
CDR3nt: TGTGCCAGCAGCTTACGTGAGAACAGGGGTGTTACTGAAGCTTTCTTT
CDR3aa: CASSLRENRGVTEAFF

d_gene: .
j_gene: TRBJ2-3
abundance: many
v_gene: TRBV10-3
CDR3nt: TGTGCCATCAGTGGGACTTCCGCGGATACGCAGTATTTT
CDR3aa: CAISGTSADTQYF

d_gene: TRBD2
j_gene: TRBJ2-1
abundance: many
v_gene: TRBV5-1
CDR3nt: TGCGCCAGCAGACTAGCGTACTTCTCCTACAATGAGCAGTTCTTC
CDR3aa: CASRLAYFSYNEQFF

d_gene: .
j_gene: TRBJ1-5
abundance: few
v_gene: TRBV20-1
CDR3nt: TGCAGTGCTAGATGGGGGAGCAATCAGCCCCAGAATTTT
CDR3aa: CSARWGSNQPQNF

d_gene: .
j_gene: TRBJ2-7
abundance: many
v_gene: TRBV5-6
CDR3nt: TGTGCCAGCAGCTTGGTTCTTCAAGGCCGTGGCGAGCAGTACTTC
CDR3aa: CASSLVLQGRGEQYF

d_gene: .
j_gene: TRBJ2-1
abundance: many
v_gene: TRBV5-1
CDR3nt: TGCGCCAGCAGCTTGAGAGCGGACAACCATGAGCAGTTCTTC
CDR3aa: CASSLRADNHEQFF

d_gene: .
j_gene: TRBJ1-4
abundance: many
v_gene: TRBV7-2
CDR3nt: TGTGCCAGCAGCCCCGACTGGACCACTAATGAAAAACTGTTTTTT
CDR3aa: CASSPDWTTNEKLFF

d_gene: .
j_gene: TRBJ2-1
abundance: many
v_gene: TRBV20-1
CDR3nt: TGCAGTGCTCTAGTGAGTGAGCAGTTCTTC
CDR3aa: CSALVSEQFF

d_gene: .
j_gene: TRBJ2-1
abundance: many
v_gene: TRBV12-1
CDR3nt: TGTGCCAGCAGCTTTCCGGTGGGCGGCAATGAGCAGTTCTTC
CDR3aa: CASSFPVGGNEQFF

d_gene: .
j_gene: TRBJ2-7
abundance: many
v_gene: TRBV20-1
CDR3nt: TGCAGTGCTGAGGACAGTTACATCCACGAGCAGTACTTC
CDR3aa: CSAEDSYIHEQYF

d_gene: .
j_gene: TRBJ2-1
abundance: many
v_gene: TRBV7-3
CDR3nt: TGTGCCAGCAGCTGGGGGGAGCCCCTCGGTGAGCAGTTCTTC
CDR3aa: CASSWGEPLGEQFF

d_gene: TRBD1
j_gene: TRBJ2-3
abundance: few
v_gene: TRBV19
CDR3nt: TGTGCCAGTAGCGCCAAGGGGGCGCGTCGCACAGATACGCAGTATTTT
CDR3aa: CASSAKGARRTDTQYF

d_gene: TRBD2
j_gene: TRBJ2-1
abundance: many
v_gene: TRBV20-1
CDR3nt: TGCAGTGCTCCCGCGACTAGCGGAAGCTCCTACAATGAGCAGTTCTTC
CDR3aa: CSAPATSGSSYNEQFF

d_gene: TRBD1
j_gene: TRBJ2-7
abundance: many
v_gene: TRBV5-1
CDR3nt: TGCGCCAGCTCGGGACAGTCCTACGAGCAGTACTTC
CDR3aa: CASSGQSYEQYF

d_gene: .
j_gene: TRBJ2-4
abundance: many
v_gene: TRBV7-2
CDR3nt: TGTGCCAGCAGTGGGACGAACATTCAGTACTTC
CDR3aa: CASSGTNIQYF

d_gene: TRBD1
j_gene: TRBJ2-5
abundance: many
v_gene: TRBV7-9
CDR3nt: TGTGCCAGCCGACTCGGGACAGGAAGGGAGACCCAGTACTTC
CDR3aa: CASRLGTGRETQYF

d_gene: .
j_gene: TRBJ2-7
abundance: .
v_gene: TRBV29-1
CDR3nt: TGCAGCGTTGAAGCTTGGGGTAACGAGCAGTACTTC
CDR3aa: CSVEAWGNEQYF

d_gene: .
j_gene: TRBJ2-3
abundance: many
v_gene: TRBV5-1
CDR3nt: TGCGCCAGCAGCTCGCGCCCCGGCTTCCGGACGGGCACAGATACGCAGTATTTT
CDR3aa: CASSSRPGFRTGTDTQYF

d_gene: TRBD1
j_gene: TRBJ2-5
abundance: many
v_gene: TRBV5-1
CDR3nt: TGCGCCAGCAGCCCTACAGGGGGTTCATTACAAGAGACCCAGTACTTC
CDR3aa: CASSPTGGSLQETQYF

d_gene: .
j_gene: TRBJ2-7
abundance: many
v_gene: TRBV20-1
CDR3nt: TGCAGTGCTAGAGAGGGGGCAGGCGACGAGCAGTACTTC
CDR3aa: CSAREGAGDEQYF

d_gene: .
j_gene: TRBJ2-7
abundance: many
v_gene: TRBV7-2
CDR3nt: TGTGCCAGCAGCCCCCAGGGCATGAAGGGGTACTTC
CDR3aa: CASSPQGMKGYF

d_gene: TRBD2
j_gene: TRBJ2-1
abundance: many
v_gene: TRBV12-3/TRBV12-4
CDR3nt: TGTGCCAGCAGTTCCCACAGACTAGCGGGAATTGAAAATGAGCAGTTCTTC
CDR3aa: CASSSHRLAGIENEQFF

d_gene: TRBD1
j_gene: TRBJ2-7
abundance: many
v_gene: TRBV4-3
CDR3nt: TGCGCCAGCAGCCAAGAGCCAGGACAGGGGTTGTACGAGCAGTACTTC
CDR3aa: CASSQEPGQGLYEQYF

d_gene: TRBD2
j_gene: TRBJ2-5
abundance: many
v_gene: TRBV7-9
CDR3nt: TGTGCCAGCAGACCAGCGGGACGTGCTCTGGAGACCCAGTACTTC
CDR3aa: CASRPAGRALETQYF

d_gene: .
j_gene: TRBJ2-2
abundance: many
v_gene: TRBV9
CDR3nt: TGTGCCAGCAGCGTAGGATTCGGTATTAAAGGCGGGGAGCTGTTTTTT
CDR3aa: CASSVGFGIKGGELFF

d_gene: .
j_gene: TRBJ1-4
abundance: many
v_gene: TRBV20-1
CDR3nt: TGCAGTGCTAGAGGGTCGACTAATGAAAAACTGTTTTTT
CDR3aa: CSARGSTNEKLFF

d_gene: TRBD1
j_gene: TRBJ1-5
abundance: many
v_gene: TRBV20-1
CDR3nt: TGCAGTGCCCACGACAGGGTAGCTGAGCCCCAGCATTTT
CDR3aa: CSAHDRVAEPQHF

d_gene: .
j_gene: TRBJ1-5
abundance: .
v_gene: TRBV20-1
CDR3nt: TGCAGTGCTAGACCCACCCGGGGAGGGAGCAATCAGCCCCAGAATTTT
CDR3aa: CSARPTRGGSNQPQNF

d_gene: .
j_gene: TRBJ2-4
abundance: many
v_gene: TRBV25-1
CDR3nt: TGTGCCAGCAGTGATCCGACAGTAGCCAAAAACATTCAGTACTTC
CDR3aa: CASSDPTVAKNIQYF

d_gene: .
j_gene: TRBJ1-4
abundance: many
v_gene: TRBV12-3/TRBV12-4
CDR3nt: TGTGCCAGCAGCTACGGTTCTTTTAATGAAAAACTGTTTTTT
CDR3aa: CASSYGSFNEKLFF

d_gene: TRBD1
j_gene: TRBJ1-1
abundance: many
v_gene: TRBV7-3
CDR3nt: TGTGCCAGCAGCCGAACAGGGGGTGGGTATACCACTGAAGCTTTCTTT
CDR3aa: CASSRTGGGYTTEAFF

d_gene: TRBD1
j_gene: TRBJ1-4
abundance: many
v_gene: TRBV29-1
CDR3nt: TGCAGCGTTATTGACAGGGATGAAAAACTGTTTTTT
CDR3aa: CSVIDRDEKLFF

d_gene: .
j_gene: TRBJ2-1
abundance: many
v_gene: TRBV5-6
CDR3nt: TGTGCCAGCAGCCCCAGACAGAATTACTACAATGAGCAGTTCTTC
CDR3aa: CASSPRQNYYNEQFF

d_gene: .
j_gene: TRBJ1-4
abundance: many
v_gene: TRBV29-1
CDR3nt: TGCAGCGTTGAAGTCGCAACTAATGAAAAACTGTTTTTT
CDR3aa: CSVEVATNEKLFF